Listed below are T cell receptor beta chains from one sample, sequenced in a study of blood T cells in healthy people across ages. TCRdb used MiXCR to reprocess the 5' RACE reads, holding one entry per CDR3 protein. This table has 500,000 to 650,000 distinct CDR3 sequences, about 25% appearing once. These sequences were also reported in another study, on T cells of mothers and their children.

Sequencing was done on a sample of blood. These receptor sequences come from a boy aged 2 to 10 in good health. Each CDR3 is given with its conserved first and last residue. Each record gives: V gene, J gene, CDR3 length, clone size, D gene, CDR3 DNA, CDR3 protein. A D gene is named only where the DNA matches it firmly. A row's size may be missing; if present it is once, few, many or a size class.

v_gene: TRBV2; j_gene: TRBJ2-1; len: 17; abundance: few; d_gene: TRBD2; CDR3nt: TGTGCCAGCAGTCCTACGGCCGCGGGGGGCGTCTACAATGAGCAGTTCTTC; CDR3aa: CASSPTAAGGVYNEQFF
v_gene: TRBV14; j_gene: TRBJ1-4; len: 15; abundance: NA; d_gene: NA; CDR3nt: TGTGCCAGCAGCCTATTCGGGACACCCACCGAAAAACTGTTTTTT; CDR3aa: CASSLFGTPTEKLFF
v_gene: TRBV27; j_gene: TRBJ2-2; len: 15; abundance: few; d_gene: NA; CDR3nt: TGTGCCAGCAGTTTAACCCCGGGTATGACCGGGGAGCTGTTTTTT; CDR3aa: CASSLTPGMTGELFF
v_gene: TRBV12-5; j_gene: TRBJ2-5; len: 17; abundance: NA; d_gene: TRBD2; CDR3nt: TGTGCTAGTGGTTTCAGGCTAGCGGGAGGGGTTGGAGAGACCCAGTACTTC; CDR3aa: CASGFRLAGGVGETQYF
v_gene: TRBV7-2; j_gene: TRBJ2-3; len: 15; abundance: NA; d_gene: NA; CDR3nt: TGTGCCAGCAGCTTAGGGGGGTACGGCACAGATACGCAGTATTTT; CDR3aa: CASSLGGYGTDTQYF
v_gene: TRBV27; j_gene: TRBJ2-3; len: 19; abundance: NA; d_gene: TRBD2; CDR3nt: TGTGCCAGCCTACCGGGACTAGCGGGGGGGCGTGTGAGCACAGATACGCAGTATTTT; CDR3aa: CASLPGLAGGRVSTDTQYF
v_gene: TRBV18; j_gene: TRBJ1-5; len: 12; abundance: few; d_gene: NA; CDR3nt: TGTGCCAGCTCACCAAATCATCAGTCCCAGCATTTT; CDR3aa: CASSPNHQSQHF
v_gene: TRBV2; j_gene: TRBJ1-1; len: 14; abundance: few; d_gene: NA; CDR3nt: TGTGCCAGCAGTAAAGGGTGGATGAACACTGAAGCTTTCTTT; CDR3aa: CASSKGWMNTEAFF
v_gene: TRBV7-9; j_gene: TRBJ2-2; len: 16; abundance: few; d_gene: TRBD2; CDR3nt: TGTGCCAGCAGCTTAGTGGGACTAGCGCGCACCGGGGAGCTGTTTTTT; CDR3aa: CASSLVGLARTGELFF
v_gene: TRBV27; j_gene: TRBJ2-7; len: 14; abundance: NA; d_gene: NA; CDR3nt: TGTGCCAGCAGCGAGATCTATTTAGAGCACGAGCAGTACTTC; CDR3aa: CASSEIYLEHEQYF
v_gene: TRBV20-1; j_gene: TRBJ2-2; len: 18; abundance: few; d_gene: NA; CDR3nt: TGCAGTGCTAGAGGGTGGCCGGCGGGGGCCGCGAACACCGGGGAGCTGTTTTTT; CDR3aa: CSARGWPAGAANTGELFF
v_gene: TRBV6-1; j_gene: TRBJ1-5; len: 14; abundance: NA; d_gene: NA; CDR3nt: TGTGCCAGCAGTGACTTGGCAGAAAATCAGCCCCAGCATTTT; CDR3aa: CASSDLAENQPQHF
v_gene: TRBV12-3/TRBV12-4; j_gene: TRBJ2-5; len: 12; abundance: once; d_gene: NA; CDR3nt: TGTGCCAGCAGTACTAAGTCTGAGACCCAGTACTTC; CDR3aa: CASSTKSETQYF
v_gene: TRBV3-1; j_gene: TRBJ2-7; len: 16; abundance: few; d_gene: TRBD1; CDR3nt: TGTGCCAGCAGCCCCCGCCTCGGGACAGGGGCCTACGAGCAGTACTTC; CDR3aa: CASSPRLGTGAYEQYF
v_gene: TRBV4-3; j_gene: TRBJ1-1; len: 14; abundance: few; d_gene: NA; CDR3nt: TGCGCCAGCAGCCAAGATTTGGGGGACAATGAAGCTTTCTTT; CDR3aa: CASSQDLGDNEAFF
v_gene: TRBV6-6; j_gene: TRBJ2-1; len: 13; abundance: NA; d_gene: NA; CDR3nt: TGTGCCAGCAGTTACTTAGCCTACAATGAGCAGTTCTTC; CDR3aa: CASSYLAYNEQFF
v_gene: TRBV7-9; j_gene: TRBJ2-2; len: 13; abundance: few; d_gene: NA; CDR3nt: TGTGCCAGCACCGGACAGTACACCGGGGAGCTGTTTTTT; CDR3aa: CASTGQYTGELFF
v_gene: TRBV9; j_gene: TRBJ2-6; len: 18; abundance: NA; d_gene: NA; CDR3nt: TGTGCCAGCAGCGTGACGCAGGGCCTAACCTCTGGGGCCAACGTCCTGACTTTC; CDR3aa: CASSVTQGLTSGANVLTF
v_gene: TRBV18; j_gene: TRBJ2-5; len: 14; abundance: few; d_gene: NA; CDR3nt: TGTGCCAGCTCACCACCGTCAATCCAAGAGACCCAGTACTTC; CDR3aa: CASSPPSIQETQYF
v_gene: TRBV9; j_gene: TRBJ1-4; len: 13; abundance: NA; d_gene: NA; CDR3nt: TGTGCCAGCAGCGTAGGGGCTAATGAAAAACTGTTTTTT; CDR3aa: CASSVGANEKLFF
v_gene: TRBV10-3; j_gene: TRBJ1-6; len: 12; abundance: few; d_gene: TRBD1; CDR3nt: TGTGCCTCCTCGACAGGGGATTCACCCCTCCACTTT; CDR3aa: CASSTGDSPLHF
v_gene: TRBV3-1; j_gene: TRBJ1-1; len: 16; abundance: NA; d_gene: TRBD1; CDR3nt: TGTGCCAGCAGGGAATTCGGACAGGGTTCAGACACTGAAGCTTTCTTT; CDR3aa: CASREFGQGSDTEAFF
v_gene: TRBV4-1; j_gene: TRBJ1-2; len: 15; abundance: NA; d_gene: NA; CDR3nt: TGTGCCAGCAGCCAAGCGGGCCGATCTAACTATGGCTACACCTTC; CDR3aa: CASSQAGRSNYGYTF
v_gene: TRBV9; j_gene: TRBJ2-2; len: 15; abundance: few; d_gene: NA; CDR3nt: TGTGCCAGCAGCGCGGGGGTCCCGGTCACCGGGGAGCTGTTTTTT; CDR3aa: CASSAGVPVTGELFF
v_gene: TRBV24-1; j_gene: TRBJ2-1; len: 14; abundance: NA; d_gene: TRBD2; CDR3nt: TGTGGCCTCCTGGGAGCGGGGGGGCTTCCTGAGCAGTTCTTC; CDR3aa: CGLLGAGGLPEQFF
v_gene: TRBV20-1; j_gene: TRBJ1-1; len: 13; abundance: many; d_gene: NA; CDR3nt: TGCAGTGCTAGACAGGGAGGGGACACTGAAGCTTTCTTT; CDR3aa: CSARQGGDTEAFF
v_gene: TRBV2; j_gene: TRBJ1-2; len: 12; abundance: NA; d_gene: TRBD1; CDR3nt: TGTGCCAGCAGTCACAGGGGGCCTGGCTACACCTTC; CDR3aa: CASSHRGPGYTF
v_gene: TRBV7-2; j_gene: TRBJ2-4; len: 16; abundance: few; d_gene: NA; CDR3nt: TGTGCCAGCAGCTTAGCTAGCGCTGTAGCCAAAAACATTCAGTACTTC; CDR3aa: CASSLASAVAKNIQYF
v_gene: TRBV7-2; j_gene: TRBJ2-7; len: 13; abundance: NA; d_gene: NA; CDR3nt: TGTGCCAGCAGCTTTCGAGGGGTCTACGAGCAGTACTTC; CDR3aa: CASSFRGVYEQYF
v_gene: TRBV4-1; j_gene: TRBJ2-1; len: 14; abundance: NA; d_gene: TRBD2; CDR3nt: TGCGCCAGCAACCAACTAGCGGGGTACAATGAGCAGTTCTTC; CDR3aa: CASNQLAGYNEQFF
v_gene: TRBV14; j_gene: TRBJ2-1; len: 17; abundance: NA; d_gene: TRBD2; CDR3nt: TGTGCCAGCAGCCAGGCCCTTCTAGCGGGAGATGGAGATGAGCAGTTCTTC; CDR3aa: CASSQALLAGDGDEQFF
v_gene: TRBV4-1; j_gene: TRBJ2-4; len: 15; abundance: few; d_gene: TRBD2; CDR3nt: TGCGCCAGCAGCCAAGATGCAGGGAGGGTAAACATTCAGTACTTC; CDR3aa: CASSQDAGRVNIQYF
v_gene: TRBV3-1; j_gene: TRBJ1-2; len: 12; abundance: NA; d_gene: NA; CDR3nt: TGTGCCAGCAGCCACGTTATCGACGGCTACACCTTC; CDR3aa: CASSHVIDGYTF
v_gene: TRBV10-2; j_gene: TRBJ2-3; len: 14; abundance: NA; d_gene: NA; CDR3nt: TGCGCCAGCAGTGAGGTACTATACACAGATACGCAGTATTTT; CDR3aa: CASSEVLYTDTQYF
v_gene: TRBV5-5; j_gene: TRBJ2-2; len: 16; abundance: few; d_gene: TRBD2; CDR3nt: TGTGCCAGCAGCAGAAGCGGGAGGGGAAGCACCGGGGAGCTGTTTTTT; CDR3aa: CASSRSGRGSTGELFF
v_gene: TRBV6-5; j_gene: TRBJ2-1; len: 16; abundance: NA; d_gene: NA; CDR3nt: TGTGCCAGCAGTTACCAGACTAGTTTTTCGTCCAATGAGCAGTTCTTC; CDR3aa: CASSYQTSFSSNEQFF
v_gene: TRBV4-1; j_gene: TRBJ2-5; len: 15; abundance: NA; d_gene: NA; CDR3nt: TGCGCCAGCAGCCAAGATGGTGGTAGACGCGAGACCCAGTACTTC; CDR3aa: CASSQDGGRRETQYF
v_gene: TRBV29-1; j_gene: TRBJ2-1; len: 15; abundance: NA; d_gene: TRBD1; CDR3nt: TGCAGCGTTCGCTTACCGGGACAGGGAAACAATGAGCAGTTCTTC; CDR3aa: CSVRLPGQGNNEQFF
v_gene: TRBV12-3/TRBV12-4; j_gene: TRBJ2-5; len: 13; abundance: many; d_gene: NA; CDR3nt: TGTGCCAGCTCACTAGGGCGGGCGGAGACCCAGTACTTC; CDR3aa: CASSLGRAETQYF
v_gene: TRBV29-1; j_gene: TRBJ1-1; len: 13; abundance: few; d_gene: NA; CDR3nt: TGCAGCGTTGCAGAAGGCACGAACACTGAAGCTTTCTTT; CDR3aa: CSVAEGTNTEAFF
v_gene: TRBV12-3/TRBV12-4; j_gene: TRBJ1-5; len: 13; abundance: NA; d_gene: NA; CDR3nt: TGTGCCAGCCAGGAGGATAGCAATCAGCCCCAGCATTTT; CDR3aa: CASQEDSNQPQHF